These T cell receptor beta chains were read from a single sample in a study of blood T cells in healthy people across ages. TCRdb re-analysed the 5' RACE reads in MiXCR, keeping a single row per CDR3 protein. The data show more than 600,000 distinct CDR3 sequences, with more than 20% seen just once and 8% to 10% held by the top ten. This same sample was also taken into another study, of T cells of mothers and their children.

The material sequenced was blood. These receptors were obtained from a boy younger than 18 in good health. CDR3s include the opening cysteine and the closing phenylalanine or tryptophan. Fields, in order: CDR3 protein, V gene, J gene.

cdr3_aa: CASSTGVAGGMETQYF
v_call: TRBV5-4
j_call: TRBJ2-5

cdr3_aa: CASSSRGPYEQYF
v_call: TRBV28
j_call: TRBJ2-7

cdr3_aa: CASSFRPGGILEQYF
v_call: TRBV12-3/TRBV12-4
j_call: TRBJ2-7

cdr3_aa: CASSLAQGNGYTF
v_call: TRBV7-9
j_call: TRBJ1-2

cdr3_aa: CAANYGGASTGELFF
v_call: TRBV10-3
j_call: TRBJ2-2

cdr3_aa: CASSLGLTSNQPQHF
v_call: TRBV28
j_call: TRBJ1-5

cdr3_aa: CASSPRQGVRDTQYF
v_call: TRBV12-3/TRBV12-4
j_call: TRBJ2-3

cdr3_aa: CASKERAGVVYEQYF
v_call: TRBV6-5
j_call: -

cdr3_aa: CASSYGQGSNTEAFF
v_call: TRBV5-4
j_call: TRBJ1-1

cdr3_aa: CASSPRPLETQYF
v_call: TRBV11-3
j_call: -

cdr3_aa: CASSTRTSGGETQYF
v_call: TRBV6-2/TRBV6-3
j_call: TRBJ2-5

cdr3_aa: CASSLMQANYGYTF
v_call: TRBV5-6
j_call: TRBJ1-2

cdr3_aa: CASSFQSAPLYEQYF
v_call: TRBV5-6
j_call: TRBJ2-7

cdr3_aa: CASSKEILAKNIQYF
v_call: TRBV21-1
j_call: TRBJ2-4

cdr3_aa: CASSTEPGLERHYEQYF
v_call: TRBV7-2
j_call: TRBJ2-7

cdr3_aa: CAIKSGDGYTF
v_call: TRBV6-6
j_call: TRBJ1-2

cdr3_aa: CASSQGSGQYDEQFF
v_call: TRBV4-3
j_call: -

cdr3_aa: CASSPQPGTSGSSGYEQYF
v_call: TRBV11-1
j_call: -